This passage covers 20 T cell receptor beta chains from one sample sequenced in a study of T cell repertoires in cytomegalovirus infection (dated by TCRdb to between 2018 and 2020). The data were produced on an Illumina HiSeq 1500. The public reads were run again by TCRdb, first through fastp at Q25 and then through MiXCR, and only productive beta chains were kept. Merged by CDR3 protein, the rows form single entries marked with the most common genes and DNA. A total of some 180,000 distinct CDR3 sequences appear in this sample, roughly a sixth of them only once. Around 25% of the sample is in the top ten clones. The sequenced sample consisted of CD8+ T cells from PBMCs. Receptors were obtained from a human donor in good health (CMV status not recorded). Some clones in this sample may be carry-over from other donors' samples.

The V and J genes are TRBV7-2 and TRBJ2-7; 7 bases map to TRBD1. From germline, CDR1 is SGHTA and CDR2 FQGNSA. The junction had 6 bases not matched to a gene; V was cut back by 1 base and J by 3 bases. The CDR3 length is 15 residues. The CDR3 sequence is CASSLDPGQYYEQYF. CDR3 bases: TGTGCCAGCAGCTTAGACCCGGGACAGTACTACGAGCAGTACTTC.

This clonotype was counted a few times. The rearrangement joins TRBV7-2 to TRBJ2-2; D is possibly TRBD1 or TRBD2 (5 bases each). Germline lookup yields CDR1 SGHTA and CDR2 FQGNSA. The CDR3 contains 15 residues. Between the trimmed V and J ends, which lost 6 bases and 4 bases, there was a span of 15 bases. CDR3 amino acids: CASSLGPGITGELFF. As DNA, the CDR3 is TGTGCCAGCAGTTTGGGACCTGGAATCACCGGGGAGCTGTTTTTT.

The rearrangement uses TRBV7-2 and TRBJ1-1; possible D gene TRBD1, 6 bases. Germline CDR1 is SGHTA and CDR2 is FQGNSA. V was trimmed by 5 bases and J by 0 bases, leaving 16 bases between them. The CDR3 covers 16 residues. In DNA form, the CDR3 reads TGTGCCAGCAGCCCGATCCGGGGGGCGCTGAACACTGAAGCTTTCTTT. Its translation: CASSPIRGALNTEAFF.

This clonotype appeared a few times. The chain couples TRBV10-3 to TRBJ1-2, with TRBD1 identical over 7 bases. Germline CDR1 ENHRY, CDR2 SYGVKD. CDR3 size: 12 residues. V shed 8 bases and J 7 bases; nucleotides not matched to a gene: 7. CDR3 in DNA: TGTGCCATCTATTCAGGGGGGATTGGCTACACCTTC. It translates to CAIYSGGIGYTF.

This clonotype appeared a few times. This chain joins TRBV6-2 or TRBV6-3 and TRBJ2-7, with TRBD1 identical over 7 bases. The CDR3 contains 16 residues. J gave up 2 bases and V 2 bases, and 9 bases lay outside the gene matches. Germline V gives CDR1 MNHEY, CDR2 SVGEGT. The CDR3 spells CASSYARDSSPYEQYF. Here the CDR3 DNA reads TGTGCCAGCAGTTACGCCCGGGACAGCTCGCCCTACGAGCAGTACTTC.

This clonotype was seen only a few times. The rearrangement links TRBV7-8 to TRBJ2-1; TRBD2 is a possible D gene (7 bases). The V gene's germline CDR1 is SGHVS and CDR2 FQNEAQ. The CDR3 sequence is 15 residues long. The V and J ends lost 8 bases and 8 bases respectively, with 22 bases between them. The DNA for the CDR3 is TGTGCCAGCCGGAAACTCAAGAAGGGGGGGGATGAGCAGTTCTTC. Translating gives CASRKLKKGGDEQFF.

This chain links TRBV7-2 with TRBJ2-2, with a possible D match to TRBD2 (5 bases). V was shortened by 5 bases and J by 6 bases, with 16 bases between the two germline ends. The germline CDR1 and CDR2 sequences are SGHTA and FQGNSA. This CDR3 is 15 amino acids long. CDR3 region: CASSGPSGIPGELFF. CDR3 DNA: TGTGCCAGCAGCGGCCCATCGGGGATCCCCGGGGAGCTGTTTTTT.

A remark on this clonotype: One end of the junction is discordant with germline, which a read error may explain. The chain uses TRBV7-8 and TRBJ2-5; 8 positions match TRBD1. The CDR3 sequence is 13 residues long. Germline CDR1 is SGHVS and CDR2 is FQNEAQ. The CDR3 is CASSTGGRETPYF. The CDR3 DNA sequence: TGTGCCAGCAGCACAGGGGGAAGAGAGACCCCGTACTTC.

The V call is TRBV11-1, the J call TRBJ1-2; D is undetermined. The CDR3 has 12 amino acids. Germline CDR1 is SGHAT and CDR2 is FQDESV (reference sequence). V lost 3 bases, J lost 2 bases, and 4 bases lay in between. In nucleotides, the CDR3 is TGTGCCAGCAGCTTCAGCAACTATGGCTACACCTTC. This translates into CASSFSNYGYTF.

This clonotype was observed a single time. The chain couples TRBV7-4 to TRBJ2-7; D is unclear. V was cut by 1 base and J by 6 bases, with 10 bases left in between. The CDR3 is 13 residues long. Germline values: CDR1 SGHVT, CDR2 SQSDAQ. This CDR3 is CASSLGSKTEQYF. The CDR3 bases are TGTGCCAGCAGCTTAGGAAGCAAGACCGAGCAGTACTTC.

This clonotype was found a few times. The genes are TRBV4-1 and TRBJ2-2; 10 nucleotides line up with TRBD1. Germline V gene sequence: CDR1 MGHRA, CDR2 YSYEKL. The CDR3 length is 17 residues. Trimming removed 3 bases from V and 7 bases from J; junction bases left unmatched: 11. The CDR3 region has the DNA TGCGCCAGCAGCCAGGGAGGGACAGGGGTTTGGAGCGGGGAGCTGTTTTTT. Its translation is CASSQGGTGVWSGELFF.

J is TRBJ2-3 and V is TRBV20-1; 7 nucleotides match TRBD2. The CDR3 has 13 amino acids. CDR1 and CDR2 from the germline V gene are DFQATT and SNEGSKA (reference sequence). In DNA, the CDR3 is TGCAGCTCAATAGCGGGTCGCACAGATACGCAGTATTTT. This codes for CSSIAGRTDTQYF.

This clonotype has more than one count but fewer than ten. This chain connects TRBV6-5 to TRBJ2-7; D tentatively reads TRBD1 or TRBD2 (5 bases each). V lost 2 bases and J 2 bases, leaving 10 bases between the germline ends. CDR1 and CDR2 from the germline V gene are MNHEY and SVGAGI. The CDR3 sequence is 14 residues long. The CDR3 DNA reads TGTGCCAGCAGTTACGGGACGGCCGCCTACGAGCAGTACTTC. Its protein is CASSYGTAAYEQYF.

This sequence joins TRBV28 and TRBJ1-1, with TRBD1 as a possible D gene (6 bases). The CDR3 length is 15 residues. Trimming took off 6 bases at V and 6 bases at J, with 20 bases between the two ends. Germline lookup yields CDR1 MDHEN and CDR2 SYDVKM. CDR3 protein: CASRAAGDVWPEAFF. DNA of the CDR3: TGTGCCAGCAGAGCAGCAGGGGACGTATGGCCTGAAGCTTTCTTT.

The chain joins TRBV29-1 to TRBJ2-5; 8 nucleotides line up with TRBD2. Germline-derived CDR1 and CDR2 are SQVTM and ANQGSEA. CDR3 size: 13 residues. With 4 bases clipped from V and 4 bases from J, the junction kept 5 bases outside the gene matches. This CDR3 is CSVATRGGETQYF. In nucleotides, the CDR3 is TGCAGCGTTGCGACCCGGGGGGGAGAGACCCAGTACTTC.

The chain couples TRBV7-2 to TRBJ2-3; D is possibly TRBD1 (6 bases). The CDR3 covers 15 residues. Trimming removed 1 base from V and 2 bases from J, with 10 bases in between. Germline V CDR1 and CDR2: SGHTA, FQGNSA. CDR3 loop: CASSLDRAPTDTQYF. CDR3 DNA sequence: TGTGCCAGCAGCTTAGACAGGGCCCCCACAGATACGCAGTATTTT.

As for this clonotype: The junction departs from the called germline gene at one end, perhaps through a read error. V usage is TRBV7-2 and J usage is TRBJ2-1; 10 bases are a match to TRBD2. The CDR3 is 13 residues long. The germline gives CDR1 SGHTA, CDR2 FQGNSA. DNA for the CDR3: TGTGCCGGCAGCCCAAGCGGGGGGGATGAGCAGTTCTTC. This encodes CAGSPSGGDEQFF.

V gene TRBV30 combines with J gene TRBJ1-1; D may be TRBD1 (5 bases). Trimming cost V 0 bases and J 3 bases, with 5 bases left between them. The CDR3 runs 12 residues. Germline CDR1 is GTSNPN and CDR2 is SVGIG (reference sequence). CDR3 loop: CAWSVQDTEAFF. Here the CDR3 DNA reads TGTGCCTGGAGTGTACAGGACACTGAAGCTTTCTTT.

J is TRBJ1-1 and V is TRBV7-9; D is undetermined. V shed 5 bases and J shed 1 base, with 14 bases lying between them. The CDR3 is 15 residues long. Germline-derived CDR1 and CDR2 are SEHNR and FQNEAQ (reference sequence). The DNA for the CDR3 is TGTGCCAGCAGCCCCGCGGGAGTCGGGAACACTGAAGCTTTCTTT. Translating gives CASSPAGVGNTEAFF.

This chain connects TRBV6-2 or TRBV6-3 to TRBJ1-1; D is uncertain. CDR1 and CDR2 (germline): MNHEY, SVGEGT. The germline V and J ends were trimmed by 6 bases and 1 base, with 6 bases remaining between them. This CDR3 region has 12 residues. CDR3 loop: CASSDTNTEAFF. The CDR3 DNA follows: TGTGCCAGCAGCGATACGAACACTGAAGCTTTCTTT.